The 24 T cell receptor beta chains listed next were all sequenced from one sample in a study of blood T cell repertoires in COVID-19. Assay used: immunoSEQ multiplex PCR; TCRdb lists only in-frame clones, some missing. Of about 41,000 clones listed, around 82% are singletons. Sequencing input: peripheral blood. The receptor set was obtained from a woman aged 80 or older with active or convalescent COVID-19.

The V gene is TRBV4-2, the J gene TRBJ2-7; TRBD2 matches 12 bases. CDR1 LGHNA and CDR2 YNFKEQ come from the germline V gene. CDR3 length equals 16 residues. With 4 bases clipped from V and 1 base from J, the junction kept 5 bases outside the gene matches. The CDR3 DNA sequence: TGTGCCAGCAGCCCAGAACTAGCGGGAGGATCCTACGAGCAGTACTTC. Translation: CASSPELAGGSYEQYF.

The V gene is TRBV2, the J gene TRBJ1-2; TRBD1 matches 7 bases. Germline V lookup: CDR1 SNHLY, CDR2 FYNNEI. Trimming took 6 bases from V and 0 from J; bases not matched to a gene: 13. The CDR3 sequence is 17 residues long. In DNA form, the CDR3 reads TGTGCCAGCAGACACGCTCCGGGACAGAATTCTAACTATGGCTACACCTTC. Encoded protein: CASRHAPGQNSNYGYTF. Using reference TRBV2 and TRBJ1-2 for the parts outside the CDR3, the full variable domain is EPEVTQTPSHQVTQMGQEVILRCVPISNHLYFYWYRQILGQKVEFLVSFYNNEISEKSEIFDDQFSVERPDGSNFTLKIRSTKLEDSAMYFCASRHAPGQNSNYGYTFGSGTRLTVV.

V gene TRBV27 combines with J gene TRBJ1-2, with D perhaps TRBD1 (6 bases). This CDR3 contains 13 residues. Per the germline V gene, CDR1 is MNHEY and CDR2 is SMNVEV (reference sequence). The V gene lost 6 bases and the J gene lost 5 bases, with 13 bases spanning the gap. The CDR3 spells CASRAGVGYGYTF. The CDR3 nucleotides read TGTGCCAGCAGGGCAGGGGTTGGGTATGGCTACACCTTC.

The rearrangement links TRBV6-2 or TRBV6-3 to TRBJ2-3, with TRBD2 identical over 13 bases. The V gene end was trimmed by 0 bases and the J gene end by 3 bases; junction bases not matched to a gene: 9. The CDR3 sequence is 19 residues long. Germline-derived CDR1 and CDR2 are MNHEY and SVGEGT. The CDR3 region has the DNA TGTGCCAGCAGTTACTCCCAACTAGCGGGAGGGTGGAGGACAGATACGCAGTATTTT. It codes for CASSYSQLAGGWRTDTQYF.

The CDR3 DNA reads TGTGCCAGCAGTTCTTCCGGGACAGGCAAAACTCTAGCCAAAAACATTCAGTACTTC. This sequence encodes CASSSSGTGKTLAKNIQYF. The chain combines TRBV28 with TRBJ2-4; 8 bases fit TRBD1. Per germline, CDR1 MDHEN and CDR2 SYDVKM. Unmatched junction bases numbered 14, after V lost 4 bases and J lost 0 bases. The CDR3 has 19 residues.

This clone appeared once. The chain combines TRBV19 with TRBJ2-1; 7 bases are a match to TRBD2. The CDR3 has 15 amino acids. V trimming: 4 bases; J trimming: 10 bases; junction bases outside the gene matches: 13. Germline V CDR1 and CDR2: LNHDA, SQIVND (reference sequence). As DNA, the CDR3 is TGTGCCAGTAGTACCACCGGACTAGGTAATGCGGAGCAGTTCTTC. Protein sequence: CASSTTGLGNAEQFF.

The chain uses TRBV19 and TRBJ2-7, with D perhaps TRBD2 (5 bases). The CDR3 has 16 amino acids. With 4 bases removed from V and 5 bases from J, the gap between germline ends came to 21 bases. Germline V lookup: CDR1 LNHDA, CDR2 SQIVND (reference sequence). The CDR3 nucleotides read TGTGCCAGTAGTAAGGACTGGACTTCTTCCGCCCACGAGCAGTACTTC. Translation gives CASSKDWTSSAHEQYF.

The chain uses TRBV5-1 and TRBJ2-1; D gene unclear. The CDR3 length is 13 residues. The germline gives CDR1 SGHRS, CDR2 YFSETQ. Trimming removed 4 bases at V and 4 bases at J, with 9 bases between. CDR3 region: CASSPDGYNEQFF. For the CDR3, the DNA is TGCGCCAGCAGCCCCGACGGGTACAATGAGCAGTTCTTC.

This chain joins TRBV2 and TRBJ1-2, with D unresolved. V dropped 8 bases and J dropped 8 bases, with 18 bases sitting between them. Germline lookup yields CDR1 SNHLY and CDR2 FYNNEI. This CDR3 has 13 amino acids. DNA of the CDR3: TGTGCCAGCGGTGGAGTTTCGGCGGGCGGCTACACCTTC. The encoded protein is CASGGVSAGGYTF.

This chain connects TRBV29-1 to TRBJ1-4, with D maybe TRBD1 (5 bases). V lost 7 bases and J lost 11, with 17 bases in between. Germline CDR1 and CDR2: SQVTM and ANQGSEA. CDR3 length equals 12 residues. As DNA, the CDR3 is TGCAGCGCTTCCAGAGGGGAGGAGAAACTGTTTTTT. Its translation: CSASRGEEKLFF.

The J gene is TRBJ2-7, the V gene TRBV30, with D perhaps matching TRBD2 (6 bases). V lost 3 bases and J lost 3, with 12 bases in between. The CDR3 length is 13 residues. CDR1 and CDR2 (germline): GTSNPN, SVGIG (reference sequence). CDR3 amino acids: CAWRLAHVYEQYF. For the CDR3, the DNA is TGTGCCTGGAGACTAGCCCACGTCTACGAGCAGTACTTC.

This chain uses TRBV28 with TRBJ2-1, with 8 bases that match TRBD2. After removal of 3 bases from V and 4 bases from J, the junction contained 2 bases not matched to a gene. The CDR3 contains 14 residues. The V gene's germline CDR1 is MDHEN and CDR2 SYDVKM. The CDR3 loop reads CASSFGTRYNEQFF. The CDR3 coding sequence is TGTGCCAGCAGTTTTGGGACTAGGTACAATGAGCAGTTCTTC.

V gene TRBV30 combines with J gene TRBJ1-6; TRBD1 is a possible D gene (5 bases). Trimming shortened V by 4 bases and J by 8 bases, and 12 bases separated the two germline ends. This CDR3 has 13 residues. CDR1 and CDR2 (germline): GTSNPN, SVGIG (reference sequence). CDR3 nucleotides: TGTGCCTGGAAATCGGAGGGGTATTCACCCCTCCACTTT. It yields the protein CAWKSEGYSPLHF. Complete variable domain (other parts from reference TRBV30 and TRBJ1-6): SQTIHQWPATLVQPVGSPLSLECTVEGTSNPNLYWYRQAAGRGLQLLFYSVGIGQISSEVPQNLSASRPQDRQFILSSKKLLLSDSGFYLCAWKSEGYSPLHFGNGTRLTVT.

CDR3 amino acids: CASSIDRGFNQPQHF. The CDR3 DNA sequence: TGTGCCAGTAGTATAGACAGGGGCTTCAATCAGCCCCAGCATTTT. V is TRBV19 and J is TRBJ1-5; weak D call: TRBD1 (6 bases). Trimming shortened V by 0 bases and J by 3 bases, and 9 bases separated the two germline ends. This CDR3 spans 15 amino acids. In germline, CDR1 is LNHDA, CDR2 SQIVND (reference sequence).

The chain carries TRBV18 and TRBJ2-2; 9 nucleotides agree with TRBD2. The germline V gene encodes CDR1 KGHSH and CDR2 LQKENI. This CDR3 comprises 17 residues. The trim removed 4 bases at V and 2 bases at J, leaving 8 bases unmatched. The CDR3 loop is CASSRQLLAGNTGELFF. In DNA form, the CDR3 reads TGTGCCAGCTCACGGCAATTACTAGCGGGCAACACCGGGGAGCTGTTTTTT.

V usage is TRBV19 and J usage is TRBJ2-1; D is perhaps TRBD1 (5 bases). CDR1 and CDR2 from the germline V gene are LNHDA and SQIVND (reference sequence). V lost 0 bases and J 2 bases, leaving 17 bases between the germline ends. This CDR3 region has 18 residues. CDR3 amino acids: CASSIDSGRPLTYNEQFF. The DNA of the CDR3 is TGTGCCAGTAGTATAGATTCAGGGCGCCCCTTAACCTACAATGAGCAGTTCTTC.

The chain employs TRBV7-3 and TRBJ2-1; D unclear. CDR1 SGHTA and CDR2 FQGTGA come from the germline V gene. V lost 0 bases and J lost 2, with 11 bases in between. The CDR3 sequence is 16 residues long. CDR3 loop: CASSLTPVGTYNEQFF. The CDR3 nucleotides are TGTGCCAGCAGCTTAACGCCCGTGGGCACCTACAATGAGCAGTTCTTC.

This clone was found a few times. CDR3: CASMGGLISYEQYF. As DNA, the CDR3 is TGTGCCAGCATGGGGGGGCTTATATCCTACGAGCAGTACTTC. The rearrangement joins TRBV2 to TRBJ2-7; D perhaps matches TRBD2 (7 bases). V was clipped by 7 bases and J by 1 base, with 14 bases between them. CDR1 and CDR2 (germline): SNHLY, FYNNEI. This CDR3 is 14 amino acids long.

The chain has TRBV6-4 and TRBJ2-7; 9 nucleotides agree with TRBD1. Germline values: CDR1 MRHNA, CDR2 SNTAGT. The CDR3 sequence is 16 residues long. The ends lost 5 bases at V and 6 bases at J; junction bases unmatched: 14. The CDR3 protein is CASSKPPGQGSGEQYF. In DNA form, the CDR3 reads TGTGCCAGCAGTAAACCACCGGGACAGGGTAGTGGCGAGCAGTACTTC.

This rearrangement joins TRBV5-4 to TRBJ1-1; D uncertain. The length of the CDR3 is 12 residues. V was trimmed by 0 bases and J by 14 bases, leaving 14 bases between them. Per germline, CDR1 SGHNT and CDR2 YYREEE (reference sequence). CDR3 loop: CASSLALAPEFF. CDR3 nucleotides: TGTGCCAGCAGCTTGGCTCTGGCGCCGGAGTTCTTT.

This sequence joins TRBV4-1 and TRBJ1-5; possible D gene TRBD1, 5 bases. The CDR3 runs 15 residues. V gave up 0 bases and J gave up 9 bases, with 15 bases separating them. Per germline, CDR1 MGHRA and CDR2 YSYEKL. The CDR3 reads CASSQDLGPERPQHF. The CDR3 coding sequence is TGCGCCAGCAGCCAAGATCTGGGGCCAGAGAGGCCCCAGCATTTT.

The rearrangement links TRBV9 to TRBJ2-2; D is uncertain. Germline lookup yields CDR1 SGDLS and CDR2 YYNGEE. There are 14 residues in the CDR3. V shed 0 bases and J shed 4 bases, with 7 bases lying between them. The CDR3 sequence: CASSVVGGTGELFF. The DNA for the CDR3 is TGTGCCAGCAGCGTAGTAGGCGGCACCGGGGAGCTGTTTTTT.

This clone was picked up one time. The chain joins TRBV28 to TRBJ2-7; TRBD1 is a possible D gene (6 bases). Germline CDR1 and CDR2: MDHEN and SYDVKM. V was trimmed by 6 bases and J by 2 bases, leaving 17 bases between them. This CDR3 has 15 amino acids. The CDR3 loop is CASSLGQTKTYEQYF. CDR3 in DNA: TGTGCCAGCAGCCTCGGACAGACCAAAACCTACGAGCAGTACTTC.

The V call is TRBV18, the J call TRBJ2-5; D uncertain. The CDR3 covers 14 residues. The germline gives CDR1 KGHSH, CDR2 LQKENI. Between the trimmed V and J ends, which lost 0 bases and 3 bases, there was a span of 8 bases. The CDR3 loop reads CASSPPSVKETQYF. The CDR3 DNA follows: TGTGCCAGCTCACCACCGTCAGTGAAAGAGACCCAGTACTTC.